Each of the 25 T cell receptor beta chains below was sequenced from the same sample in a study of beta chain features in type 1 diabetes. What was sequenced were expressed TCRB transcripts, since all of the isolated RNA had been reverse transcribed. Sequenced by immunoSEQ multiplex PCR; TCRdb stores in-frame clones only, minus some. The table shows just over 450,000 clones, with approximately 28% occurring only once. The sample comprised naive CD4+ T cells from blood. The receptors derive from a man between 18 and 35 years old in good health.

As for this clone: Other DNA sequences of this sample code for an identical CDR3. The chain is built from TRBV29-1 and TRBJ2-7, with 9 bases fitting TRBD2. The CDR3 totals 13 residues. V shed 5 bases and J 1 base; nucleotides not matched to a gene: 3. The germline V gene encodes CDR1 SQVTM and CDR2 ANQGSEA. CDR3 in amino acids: CSVSGRHSYEQYF. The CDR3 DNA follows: TGCAGCGTTAGCGGGAGGCATTCCTACGAGCAGTACTTC.

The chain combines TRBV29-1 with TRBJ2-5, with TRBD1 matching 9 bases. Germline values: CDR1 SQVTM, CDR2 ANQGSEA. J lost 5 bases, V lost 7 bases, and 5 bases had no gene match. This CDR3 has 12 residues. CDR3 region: CSGQGTGETQYF. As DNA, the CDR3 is TGCAGCGGACAGGGGACAGGGGAGACCCAGTACTTC.

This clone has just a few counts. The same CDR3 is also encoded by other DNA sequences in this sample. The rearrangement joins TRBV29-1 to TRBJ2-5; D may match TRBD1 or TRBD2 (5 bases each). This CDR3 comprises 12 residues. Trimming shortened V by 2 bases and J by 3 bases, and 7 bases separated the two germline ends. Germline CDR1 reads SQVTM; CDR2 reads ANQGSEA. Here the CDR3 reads CSVERGEETQYF. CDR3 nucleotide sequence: TGCAGCGTTGAACGGGGCGAAGAGACCCAGTACTTC.

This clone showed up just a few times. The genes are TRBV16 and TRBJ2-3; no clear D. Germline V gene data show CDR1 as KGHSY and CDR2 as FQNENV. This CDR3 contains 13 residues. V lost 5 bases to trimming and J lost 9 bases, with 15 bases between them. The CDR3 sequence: CASSSALGSTQYF. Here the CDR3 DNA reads TGTGCCAGCAGCTCTGCCCTAGGTTCCACGCAGTATTTT.

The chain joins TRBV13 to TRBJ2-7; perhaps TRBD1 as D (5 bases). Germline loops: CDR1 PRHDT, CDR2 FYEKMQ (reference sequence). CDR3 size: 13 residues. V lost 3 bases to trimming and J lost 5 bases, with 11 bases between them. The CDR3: CASSFRVLDEQYF. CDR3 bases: TGTGCCAGCAGCTTCAGGGTTTTAGACGAGCAGTACTTC.

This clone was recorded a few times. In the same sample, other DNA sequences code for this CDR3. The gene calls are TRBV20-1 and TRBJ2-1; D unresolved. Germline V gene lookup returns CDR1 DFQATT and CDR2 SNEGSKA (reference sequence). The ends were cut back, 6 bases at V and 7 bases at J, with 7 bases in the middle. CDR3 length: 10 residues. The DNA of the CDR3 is TGCAGTGCCCTGGGGAATGAGCAGTTCTTC. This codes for CSALGNEQFF.

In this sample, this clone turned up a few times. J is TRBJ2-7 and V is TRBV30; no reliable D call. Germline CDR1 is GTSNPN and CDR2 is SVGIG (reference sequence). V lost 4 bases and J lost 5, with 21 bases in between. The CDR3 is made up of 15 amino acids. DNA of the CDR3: TGTGCCTGGACCACGGGTAGCACTTTCTGGAACGAGCAGTACTTC. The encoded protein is CAWTTGSTFWNEQYF.

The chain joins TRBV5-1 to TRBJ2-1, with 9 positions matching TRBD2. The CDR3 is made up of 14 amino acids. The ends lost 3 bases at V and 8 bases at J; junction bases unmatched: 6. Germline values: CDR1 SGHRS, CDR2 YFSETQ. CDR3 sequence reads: CASSSGTSNHEQFF. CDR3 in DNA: TGCGCCAGCAGCTCGGGGACTAGCAATCATGAGCAGTTCTTC.

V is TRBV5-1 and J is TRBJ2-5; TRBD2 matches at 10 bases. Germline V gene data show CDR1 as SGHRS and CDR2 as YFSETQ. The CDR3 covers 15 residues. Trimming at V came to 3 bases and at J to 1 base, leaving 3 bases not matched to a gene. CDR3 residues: CASSWTSGPQETQYF. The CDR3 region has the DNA TGCGCCAGCAGCTGGACTAGCGGTCCCCAAGAGACCCAGTACTTC.

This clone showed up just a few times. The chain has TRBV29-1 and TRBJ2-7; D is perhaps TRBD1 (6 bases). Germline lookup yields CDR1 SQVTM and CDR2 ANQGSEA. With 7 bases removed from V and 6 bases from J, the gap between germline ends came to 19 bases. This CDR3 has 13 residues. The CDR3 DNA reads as TGCAGCGAAGGAAAGACTCAAGGGGGCGAGCAGTACTTC. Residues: CSEGKTQGGEQYF.

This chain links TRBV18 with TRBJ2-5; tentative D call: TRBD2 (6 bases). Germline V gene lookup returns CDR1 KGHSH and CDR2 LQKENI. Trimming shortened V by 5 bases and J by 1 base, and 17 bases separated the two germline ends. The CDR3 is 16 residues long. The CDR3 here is CASSTLGGRLQETQYF. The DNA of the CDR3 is TGTGCCAGCTCAACCCTCGGGGGACGGCTCCAAGAGACCCAGTACTTC.

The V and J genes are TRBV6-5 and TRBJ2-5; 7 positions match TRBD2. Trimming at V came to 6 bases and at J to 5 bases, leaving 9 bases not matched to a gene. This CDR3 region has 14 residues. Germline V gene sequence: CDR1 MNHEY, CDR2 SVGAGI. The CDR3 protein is CASRRAGELETQYF. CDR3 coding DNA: TGTGCCAGCAGGCGGGCGGGAGAATTGGAGACCCAGTACTTC.

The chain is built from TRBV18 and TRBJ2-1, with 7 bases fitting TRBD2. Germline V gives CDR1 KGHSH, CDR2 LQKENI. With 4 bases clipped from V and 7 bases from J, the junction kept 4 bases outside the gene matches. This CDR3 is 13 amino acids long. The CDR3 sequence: CASSLGTKNEQFF. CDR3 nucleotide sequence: TGTGCCAGCTCACTCGGGACTAAGAATGAGCAGTTCTTC.

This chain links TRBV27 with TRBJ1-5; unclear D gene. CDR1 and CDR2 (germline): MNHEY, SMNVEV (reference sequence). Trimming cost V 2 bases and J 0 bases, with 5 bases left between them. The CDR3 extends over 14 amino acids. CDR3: CASSLSYSNQPQHF. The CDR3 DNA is TGTGCCAGCAGTTTAAGCTATAGCAATCAGCCCCAGCATTTT.

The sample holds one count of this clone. CDR3 sequence reads: CASSLVGTSSTGELFF. The DNA of the CDR3 is TGTGCCAGCAGCTTAGTGGGGACTAGCTCCACCGGGGAGCTGTTTTTT. V is TRBV11-2 and J is TRBJ2-2; 9 bases line up with TRBD2. Trimming cost V 1 base and J 4 bases; bases outside gene matches: 4. The CDR3 runs to 16 residues. Germline CDR1 reads SGHAT; CDR2 reads FQNNGV. The full variable domain, rest sourced from reference TRBV11-2 and TRBJ2-2, is EAGVAQSPRYKIIEKRQSVAFWCNPISGHATLYWYQQILGQGPKLLIQFQNNGVVDDSQLPKDRFSAERLKGVDSTLKIQPAKLEDSAVYLCASSLVGTSSTGELFFGEGSRLTVL.

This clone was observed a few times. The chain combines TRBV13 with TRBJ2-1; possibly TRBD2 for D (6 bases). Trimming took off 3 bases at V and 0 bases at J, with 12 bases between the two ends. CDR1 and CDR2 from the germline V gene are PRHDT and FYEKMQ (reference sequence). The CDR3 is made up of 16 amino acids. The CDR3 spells CASSFQRVSSYNEQFF. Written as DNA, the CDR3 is TGTGCCAGCAGCTTCCAGCGGGTGAGCTCCTACAATGAGCAGTTCTTC.

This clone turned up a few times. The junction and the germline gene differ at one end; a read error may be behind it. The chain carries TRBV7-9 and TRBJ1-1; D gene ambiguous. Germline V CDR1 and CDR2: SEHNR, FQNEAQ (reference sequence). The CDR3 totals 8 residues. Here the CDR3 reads CASSPGPF. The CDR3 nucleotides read TGTGCCAGCAGCCCGGGCCCTTTT.

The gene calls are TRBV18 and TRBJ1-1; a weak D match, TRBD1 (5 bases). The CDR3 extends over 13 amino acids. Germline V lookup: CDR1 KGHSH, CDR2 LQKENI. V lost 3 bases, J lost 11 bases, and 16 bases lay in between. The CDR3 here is CASSPGTGLGAFF. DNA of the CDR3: TGTGCCAGCTCACCCGGGACCGGGCTGGGGGCTTTCTTT.

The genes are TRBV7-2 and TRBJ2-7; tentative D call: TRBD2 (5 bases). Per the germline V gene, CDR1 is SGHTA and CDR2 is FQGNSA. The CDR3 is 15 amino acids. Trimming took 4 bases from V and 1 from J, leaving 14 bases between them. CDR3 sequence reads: CASSSGPRGSYEQYF. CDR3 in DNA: TGTGCCAGCAGCTCCGGGCCCCGAGGGTCCTACGAGCAGTACTTC.

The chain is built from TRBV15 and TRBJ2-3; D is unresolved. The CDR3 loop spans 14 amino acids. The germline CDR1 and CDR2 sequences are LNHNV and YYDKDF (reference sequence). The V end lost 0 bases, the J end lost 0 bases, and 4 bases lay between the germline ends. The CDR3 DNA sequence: TGTGCCACCAGCAGAGATGTGAGCACAGATACGCAGTATTTT. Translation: CATSRDVSTDTQYF.

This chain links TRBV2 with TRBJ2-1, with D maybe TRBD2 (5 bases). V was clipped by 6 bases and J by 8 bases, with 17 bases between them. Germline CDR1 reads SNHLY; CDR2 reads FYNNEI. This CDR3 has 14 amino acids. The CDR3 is CASRILEGMYEQFF. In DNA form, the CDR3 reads TGTGCCAGCAGGATTCTCGAGGGCATGTATGAGCAGTTCTTC.

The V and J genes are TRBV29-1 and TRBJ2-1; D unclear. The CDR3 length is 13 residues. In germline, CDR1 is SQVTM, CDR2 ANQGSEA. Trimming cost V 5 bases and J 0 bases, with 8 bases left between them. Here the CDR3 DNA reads TGCAGCGTTTCAACCCTCTCCTACAATGAGCAGTTCTTC. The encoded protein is CSVSTLSYNEQFF.

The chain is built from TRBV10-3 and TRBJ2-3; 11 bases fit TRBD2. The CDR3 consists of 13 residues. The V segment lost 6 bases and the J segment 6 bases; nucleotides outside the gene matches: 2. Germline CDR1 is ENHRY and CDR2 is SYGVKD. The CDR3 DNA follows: TGTGCCATCAGAACTAGCGGGAGCGATACGCAGTATTTT. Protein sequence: CAIRTSGSDTQYF.

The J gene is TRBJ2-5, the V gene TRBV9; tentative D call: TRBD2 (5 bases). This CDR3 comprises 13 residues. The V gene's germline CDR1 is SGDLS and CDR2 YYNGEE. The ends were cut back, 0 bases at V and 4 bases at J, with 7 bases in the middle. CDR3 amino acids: CASSVVGGETQYF. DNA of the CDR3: TGTGCCAGCAGCGTAGTTGGAGGAGAGACCCAGTACTTC.

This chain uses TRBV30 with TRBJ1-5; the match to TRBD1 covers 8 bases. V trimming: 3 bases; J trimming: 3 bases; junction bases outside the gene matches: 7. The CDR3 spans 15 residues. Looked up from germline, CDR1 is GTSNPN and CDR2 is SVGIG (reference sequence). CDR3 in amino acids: CAWSGQGGINQPQHF. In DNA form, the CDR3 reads TGTGCCTGGAGCGGACAGGGCGGAATCAATCAGCCCCAGCATTTT.